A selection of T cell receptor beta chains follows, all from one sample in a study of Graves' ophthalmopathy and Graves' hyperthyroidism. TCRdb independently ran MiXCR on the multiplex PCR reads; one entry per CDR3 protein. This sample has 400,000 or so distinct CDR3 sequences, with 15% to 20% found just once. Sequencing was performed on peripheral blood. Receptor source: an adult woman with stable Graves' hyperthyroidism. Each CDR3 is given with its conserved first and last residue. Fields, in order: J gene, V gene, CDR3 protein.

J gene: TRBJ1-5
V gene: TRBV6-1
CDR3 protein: CASSLSTGGGQPQHF

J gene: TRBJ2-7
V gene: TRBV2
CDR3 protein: CASGAGSYDQYF

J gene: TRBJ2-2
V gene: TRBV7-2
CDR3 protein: CASSVDWTSLNTGELFF

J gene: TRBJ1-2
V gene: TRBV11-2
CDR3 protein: CASSLEIGTGDHGYTF

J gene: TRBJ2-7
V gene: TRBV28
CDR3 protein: CASSLDGIYEQYF

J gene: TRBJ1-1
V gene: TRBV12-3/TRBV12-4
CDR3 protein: CASSLQGITNTEAFF

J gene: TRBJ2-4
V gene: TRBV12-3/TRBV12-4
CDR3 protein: CASSPGQGGIQYF

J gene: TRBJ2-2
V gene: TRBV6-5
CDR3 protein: CASETGWRASTGELFF

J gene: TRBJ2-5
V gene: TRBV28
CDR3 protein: CASSQGRGRVETQYF

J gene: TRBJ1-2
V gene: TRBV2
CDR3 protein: CASSEGHF

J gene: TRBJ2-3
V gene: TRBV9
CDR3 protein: CASSVGVTGADTQYF

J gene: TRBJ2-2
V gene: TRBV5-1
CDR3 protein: CASSLTAGDTGELFF